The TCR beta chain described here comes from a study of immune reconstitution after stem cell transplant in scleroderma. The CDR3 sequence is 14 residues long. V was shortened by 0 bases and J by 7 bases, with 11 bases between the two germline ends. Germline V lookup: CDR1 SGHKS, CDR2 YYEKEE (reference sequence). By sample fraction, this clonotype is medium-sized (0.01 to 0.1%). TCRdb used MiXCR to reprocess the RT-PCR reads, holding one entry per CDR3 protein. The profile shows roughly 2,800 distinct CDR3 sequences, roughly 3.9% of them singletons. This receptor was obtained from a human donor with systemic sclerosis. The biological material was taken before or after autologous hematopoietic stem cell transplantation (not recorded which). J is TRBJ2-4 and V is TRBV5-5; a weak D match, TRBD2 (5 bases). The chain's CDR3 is CASSLAREPNIQYF. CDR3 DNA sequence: TGTGCCAGCAGCTTGGCGAGGGAGCCCAACATTCAGTACTTC.